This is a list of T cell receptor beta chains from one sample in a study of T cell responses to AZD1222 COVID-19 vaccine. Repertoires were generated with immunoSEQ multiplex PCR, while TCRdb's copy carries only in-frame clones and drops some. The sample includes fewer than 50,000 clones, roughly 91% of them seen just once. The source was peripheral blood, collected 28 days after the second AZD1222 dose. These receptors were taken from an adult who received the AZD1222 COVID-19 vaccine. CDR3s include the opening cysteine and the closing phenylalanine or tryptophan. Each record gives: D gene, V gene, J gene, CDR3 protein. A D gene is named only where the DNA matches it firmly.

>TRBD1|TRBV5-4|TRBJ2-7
CASTRTSGTGDFEQYF
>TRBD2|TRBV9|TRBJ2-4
CASSLGGTLNIQYF
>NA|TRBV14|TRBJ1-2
CASSPATGRPYGYTF
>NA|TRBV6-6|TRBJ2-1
CASSTSTRQFF
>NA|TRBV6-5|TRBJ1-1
CASIPDSGGTEAFF
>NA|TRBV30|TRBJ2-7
CAWSGDLAEQYF
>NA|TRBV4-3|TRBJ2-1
CASSQDHRGEQFF
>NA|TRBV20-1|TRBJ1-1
CSGRRNTEAFF
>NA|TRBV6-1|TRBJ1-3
CASSERFEGAVSGNTIYF
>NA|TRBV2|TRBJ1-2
CASSVEGGGYTF
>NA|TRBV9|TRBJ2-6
CASSSSYTRANVLTF
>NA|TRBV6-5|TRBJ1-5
CASSYSPQQPQHF
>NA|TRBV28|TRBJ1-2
CASSSGYGYTF
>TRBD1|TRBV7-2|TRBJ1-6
CASSPPGRGVFNSPLHF
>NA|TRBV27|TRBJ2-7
CASSFAHSYEQYF
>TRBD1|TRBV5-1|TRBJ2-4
CASSEGQLAKNIQYF
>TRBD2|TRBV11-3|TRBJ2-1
CASSLGQRGDNYNEQFF
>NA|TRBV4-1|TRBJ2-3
CASSQDRTAAISDTQYF
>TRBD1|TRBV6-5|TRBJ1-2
CASSRGQGIEDYTF
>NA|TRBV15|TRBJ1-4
CATSRDLRVVEKLFF
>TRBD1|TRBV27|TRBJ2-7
CASSLSSGQGYEQYF
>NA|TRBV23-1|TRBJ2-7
CASSPGQGNEQYF
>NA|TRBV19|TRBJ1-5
CASSANIGQPQHF
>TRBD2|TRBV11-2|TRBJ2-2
CASSPEGAGWGTGELFF
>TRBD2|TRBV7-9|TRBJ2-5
CASSLNAGTSGTRETQYF
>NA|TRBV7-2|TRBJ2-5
CASSLSEGSWETQYF
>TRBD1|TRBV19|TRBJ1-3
CASSIDGTALLSSGNTIYF
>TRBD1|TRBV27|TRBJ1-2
CASSYSTGTNYGYTF
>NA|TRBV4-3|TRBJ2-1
CASSQAGEVYNEQFF
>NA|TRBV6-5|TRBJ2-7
CASSRTTGPYEQYF
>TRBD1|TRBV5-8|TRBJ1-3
CASRWAGGPNTIYF
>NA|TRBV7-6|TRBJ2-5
CASSLVLAETQYF
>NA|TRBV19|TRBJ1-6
CASSPGESYNSPLHF
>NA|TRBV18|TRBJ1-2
CASSPRDYGYTF
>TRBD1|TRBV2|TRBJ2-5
CASRDRTGGWETQYF
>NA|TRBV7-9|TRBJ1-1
CASSLAGHQNTEAFF
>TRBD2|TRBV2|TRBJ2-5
CASSLGLAGMDF
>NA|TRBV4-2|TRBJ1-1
CASSQEVSGRGIAEAFF
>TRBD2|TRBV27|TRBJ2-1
CASSGPRAGGGNEQFF
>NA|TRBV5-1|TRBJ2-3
CASSLEGKGTDTQYF
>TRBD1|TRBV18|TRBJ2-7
CASSPRGTGDSEQYF
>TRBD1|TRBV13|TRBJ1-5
CASSYGQGNQPQHF
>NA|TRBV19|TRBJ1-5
CASSIVDSTYSNQPQHF
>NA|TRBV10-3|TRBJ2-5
CAISVDRGGETQYF
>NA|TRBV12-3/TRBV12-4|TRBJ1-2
CASSTWTQNGYTF
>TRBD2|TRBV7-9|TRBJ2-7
CASSLALPGGSHF
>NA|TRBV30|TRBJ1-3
CASAPSGNTIYF
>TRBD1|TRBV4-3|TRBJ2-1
CASSHNTGGFEEQFF
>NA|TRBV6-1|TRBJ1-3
CASSVLGRRNGNTIYF
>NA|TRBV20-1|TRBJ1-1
CSASVVGGNTEAFF
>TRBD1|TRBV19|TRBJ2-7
CASGEGTGGNEQYF
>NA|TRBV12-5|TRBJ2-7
CASGLNRAGYEQYF